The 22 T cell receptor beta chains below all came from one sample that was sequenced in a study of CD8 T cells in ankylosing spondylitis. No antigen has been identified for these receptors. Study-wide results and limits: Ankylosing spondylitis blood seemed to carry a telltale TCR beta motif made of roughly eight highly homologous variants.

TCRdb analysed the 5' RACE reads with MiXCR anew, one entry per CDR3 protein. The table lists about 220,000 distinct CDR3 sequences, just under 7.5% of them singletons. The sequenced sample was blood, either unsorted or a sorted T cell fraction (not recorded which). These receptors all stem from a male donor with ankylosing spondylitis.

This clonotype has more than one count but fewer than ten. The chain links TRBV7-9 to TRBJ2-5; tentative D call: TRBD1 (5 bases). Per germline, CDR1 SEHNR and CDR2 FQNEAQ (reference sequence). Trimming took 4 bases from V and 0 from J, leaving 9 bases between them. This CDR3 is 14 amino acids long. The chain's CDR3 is CASSWGRDQETQYF. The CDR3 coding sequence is TGTGCCAGCAGCTGGGGCAGGGACCAAGAGACCCAGTACTTC.

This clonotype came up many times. The CDR3 region has the DNA TGTGCCTGGGATTGGACAGGGGCGATCGGGGAGCTGTTTTTT. Translated, it gives CAWDWTGAIGELFF. The chain uses TRBV30 and TRBJ2-2, with 9 bases identical to TRBD1. The CDR3 length is 14 residues. CDR1 is GTSNPN and CDR2 is SVGIG in the germline V gene (reference sequence). Germline trimming cut 5 bases from V and 7 bases from J; bases unmatched to any gene: 8. Drawing the rest from reference TRBV30 and TRBJ2-2, the complete variable domain is SQTIHQWPATLVQPVGSPLSLECTVEGTSNPNLYWYRQAAGRGLQLLFYSVGIGQISSEVPQNLSASRPQDRQFILSSKKLLLSDSGFYLCAWDWTGAIGELFFGEGSRLTVL.

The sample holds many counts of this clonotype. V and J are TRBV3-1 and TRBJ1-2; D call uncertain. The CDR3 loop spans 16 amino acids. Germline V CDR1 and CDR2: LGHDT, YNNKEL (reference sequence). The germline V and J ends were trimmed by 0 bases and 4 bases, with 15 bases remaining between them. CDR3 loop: CASSQDLEPGTYGYTF. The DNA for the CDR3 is TGTGCCAGCAGCCAAGATCTTGAACCAGGCACCTATGGCTACACCTTC.

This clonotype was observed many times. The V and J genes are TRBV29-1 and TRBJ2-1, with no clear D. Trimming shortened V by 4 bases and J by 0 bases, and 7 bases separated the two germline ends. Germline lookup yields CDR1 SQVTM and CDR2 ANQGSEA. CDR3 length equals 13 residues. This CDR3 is CSVGYSSYNEQFF. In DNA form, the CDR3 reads TGCAGCGTTGGTTATAGCTCCTACAATGAGCAGTTCTTC.

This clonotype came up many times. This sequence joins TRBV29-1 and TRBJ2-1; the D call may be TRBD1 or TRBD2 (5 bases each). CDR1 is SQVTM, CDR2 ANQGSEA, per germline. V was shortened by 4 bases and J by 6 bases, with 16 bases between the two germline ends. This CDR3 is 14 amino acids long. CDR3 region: CSVVGPRGGNEQFF. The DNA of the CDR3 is TGCAGCGTTGTGGGTCCCCGGGGCGGCAATGAGCAGTTCTTC.

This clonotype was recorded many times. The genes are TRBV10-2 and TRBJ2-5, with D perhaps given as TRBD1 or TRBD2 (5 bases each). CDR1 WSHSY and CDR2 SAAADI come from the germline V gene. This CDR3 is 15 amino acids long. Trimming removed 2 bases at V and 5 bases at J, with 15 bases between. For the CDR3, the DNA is TGCGCCAGCAGTGAGGAGGGACCCCCATGGGAGACCCAGTACTTC. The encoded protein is CASSEEGPPWETQYF.

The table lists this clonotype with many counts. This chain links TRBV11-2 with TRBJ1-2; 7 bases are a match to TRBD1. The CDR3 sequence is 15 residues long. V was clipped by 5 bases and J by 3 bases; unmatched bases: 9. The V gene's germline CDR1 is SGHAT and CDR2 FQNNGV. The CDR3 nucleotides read TGTGCCAGCAGCCTCGGACAGGCGCGGCACTATGGCTACACCTTC. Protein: CASSLGQARHYGYTF.

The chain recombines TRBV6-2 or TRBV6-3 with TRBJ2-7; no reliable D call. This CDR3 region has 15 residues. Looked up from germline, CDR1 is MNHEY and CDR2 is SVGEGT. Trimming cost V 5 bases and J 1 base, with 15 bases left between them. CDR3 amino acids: CASSPERGPSYEQYF. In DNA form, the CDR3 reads TGTGCCAGCAGTCCGGAGCGAGGCCCTTCCTACGAGCAGTACTTC.

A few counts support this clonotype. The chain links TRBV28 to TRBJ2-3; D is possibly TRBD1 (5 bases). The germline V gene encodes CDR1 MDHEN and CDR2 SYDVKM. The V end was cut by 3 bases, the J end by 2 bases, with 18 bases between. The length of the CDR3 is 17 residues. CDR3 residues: CASSFSSTETYTDTQYF. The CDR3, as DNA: TGTGCCAGCAGTTTCTCCTCGACAGAGACTTACACAGATACGCAGTATTTT.

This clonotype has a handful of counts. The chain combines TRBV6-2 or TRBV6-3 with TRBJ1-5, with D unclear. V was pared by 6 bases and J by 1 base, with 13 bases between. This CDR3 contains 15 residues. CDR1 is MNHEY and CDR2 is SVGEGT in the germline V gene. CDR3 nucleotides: TGTGCCAGCAGCCCGAGATTGGGGAGCAATCAGCCCCAGCATTTT. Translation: CASSPRLGSNQPQHF.

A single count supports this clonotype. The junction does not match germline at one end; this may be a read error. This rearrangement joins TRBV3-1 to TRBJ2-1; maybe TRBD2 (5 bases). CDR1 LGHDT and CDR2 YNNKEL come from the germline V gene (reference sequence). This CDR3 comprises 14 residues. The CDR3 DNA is TGTGCCATCAGCCGCGGGCTCCCCTACAGTGAGCAGTTCTTC. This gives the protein CAISRGLPYSEQFF.

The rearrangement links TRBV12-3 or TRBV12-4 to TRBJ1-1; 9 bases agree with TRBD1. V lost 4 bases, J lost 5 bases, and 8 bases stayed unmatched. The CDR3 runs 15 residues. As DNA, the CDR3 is TGTGCCAGCAGTTGGACAGGGGATGTAAGGACTGAAGCTTTCTTT. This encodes CASSWTGDVRTEAFF.

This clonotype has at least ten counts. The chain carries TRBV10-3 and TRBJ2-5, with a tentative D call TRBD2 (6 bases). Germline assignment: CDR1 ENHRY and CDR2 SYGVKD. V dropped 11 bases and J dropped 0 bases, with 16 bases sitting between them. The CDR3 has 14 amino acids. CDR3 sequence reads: CASHPERDQETQYF. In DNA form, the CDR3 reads TGTGCCTCTCATCCCGAGCGGGACCAAGAGACCCAGTACTTC.

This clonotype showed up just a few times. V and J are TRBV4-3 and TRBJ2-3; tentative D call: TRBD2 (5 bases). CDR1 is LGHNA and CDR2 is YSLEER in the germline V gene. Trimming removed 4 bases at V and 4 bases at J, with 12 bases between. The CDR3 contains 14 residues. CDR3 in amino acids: CASSRSQRADTQYF. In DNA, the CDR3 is TGCGCCAGCAGCCGGTCACAGAGGGCAGATACGCAGTATTTT.

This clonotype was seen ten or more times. CDR3 sequence (DNA): TGTGCCAGCAGTTTTTTAGGGAAGTCCGCCGGCTACACCTTC. This codes for CASSFLGKSAGYTF. The J gene is TRBJ1-2, the V gene TRBV12-3 or TRBV12-4; the D is unclear. This CDR3 spans 14 amino acids. Trimming shortened V by 3 bases and J by 8 bases, and 16 bases separated the two germline ends.

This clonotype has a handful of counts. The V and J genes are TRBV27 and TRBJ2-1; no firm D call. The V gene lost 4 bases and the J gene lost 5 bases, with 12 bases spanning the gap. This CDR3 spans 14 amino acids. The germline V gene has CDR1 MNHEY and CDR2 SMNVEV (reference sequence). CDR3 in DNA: TGTGCCAGCAGTTGGGCTAGAGCTAACAATGAGCAGTTCTTC. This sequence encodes CASSWARANNEQFF.

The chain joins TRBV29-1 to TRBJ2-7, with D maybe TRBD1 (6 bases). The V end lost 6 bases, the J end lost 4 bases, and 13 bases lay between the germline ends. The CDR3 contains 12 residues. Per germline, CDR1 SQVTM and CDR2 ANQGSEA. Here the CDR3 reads CSVRDIYYEQYF. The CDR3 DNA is TGCAGCGTACGGGACATTTATTACGAGCAGTACTTC.

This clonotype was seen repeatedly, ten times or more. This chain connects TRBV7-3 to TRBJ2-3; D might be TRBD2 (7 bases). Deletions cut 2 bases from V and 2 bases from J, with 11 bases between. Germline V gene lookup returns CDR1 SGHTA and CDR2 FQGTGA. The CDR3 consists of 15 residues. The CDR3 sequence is CASSLAGAITDTQYF. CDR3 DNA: TGTGCCAGCAGCTTAGCGGGGGCGATCACAGATACGCAGTATTTT. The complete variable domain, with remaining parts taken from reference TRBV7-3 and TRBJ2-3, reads GAGVSQTPSNKVTEKGKYVELRCDPISGHTALYWYRQSLGQGPEFLIYFQGTGAADDSGLPNDRFFAVRPEGSVSTLKIQRTERGDSAVYLCASSLAGAITDTQYFGPGTRLTVL.

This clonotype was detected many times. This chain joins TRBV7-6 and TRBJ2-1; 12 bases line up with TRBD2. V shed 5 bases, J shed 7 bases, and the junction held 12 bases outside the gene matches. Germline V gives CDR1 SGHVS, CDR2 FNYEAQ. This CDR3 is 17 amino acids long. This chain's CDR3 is CASSPGLAGPPGNEQFF. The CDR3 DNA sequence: TGTGCCAGCAGCCCGGGACTAGCGGGTCCTCCGGGGAATGAGCAGTTCTTC.

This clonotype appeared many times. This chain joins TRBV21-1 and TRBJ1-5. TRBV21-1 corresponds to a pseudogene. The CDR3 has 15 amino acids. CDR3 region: CASSKKMATNQPQHF. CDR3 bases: TGTGCCAGCAGCAAAAAGATGGCAACAAATCAGCCCCAGCATTTT.

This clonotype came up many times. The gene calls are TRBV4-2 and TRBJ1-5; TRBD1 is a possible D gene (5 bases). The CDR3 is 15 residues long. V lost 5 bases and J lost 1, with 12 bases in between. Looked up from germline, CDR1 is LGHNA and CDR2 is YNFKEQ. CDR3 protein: CASSSQDGSNQPQHF. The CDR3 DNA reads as TGTGCCAGCAGCTCACAGGATGGGAGCAATCAGCCCCAGCATTTT.

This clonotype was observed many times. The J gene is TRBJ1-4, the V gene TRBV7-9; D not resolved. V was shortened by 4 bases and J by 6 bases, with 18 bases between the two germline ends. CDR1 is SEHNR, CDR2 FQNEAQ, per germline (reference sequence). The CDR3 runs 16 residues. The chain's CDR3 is CASSSPLERDYEKLFF. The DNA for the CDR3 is TGTGCCAGCAGCTCGCCCCTGGAGAGGGATTATGAAAAACTGTTTTTT.